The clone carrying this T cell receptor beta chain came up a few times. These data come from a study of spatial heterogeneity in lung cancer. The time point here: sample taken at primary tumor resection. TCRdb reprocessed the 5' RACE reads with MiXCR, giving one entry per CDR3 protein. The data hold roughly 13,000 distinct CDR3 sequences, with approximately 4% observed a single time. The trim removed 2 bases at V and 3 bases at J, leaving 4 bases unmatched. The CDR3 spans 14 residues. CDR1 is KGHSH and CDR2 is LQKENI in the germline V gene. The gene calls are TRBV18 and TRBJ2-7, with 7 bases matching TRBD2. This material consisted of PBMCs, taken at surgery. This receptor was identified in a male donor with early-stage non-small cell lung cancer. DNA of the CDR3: TGTGCCAGCTCACCAGCCGGGAGGCACTACGAGCAGTACTTC. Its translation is CASSPAGRHYEQYF.